This T cell receptor beta chain was retrieved from a study of blood T cell repertoires in COVID-19. Authors' analysis steps: Reference gene primer amplification in the assay estimated nucleated cell counts. Sequencing used immunoSEQ multiplex PCR; TCRdb keeps in-frame clones, though not all of them. D and trimming were read from the DNA, whereas the V and J calls and clone size are those reported in that table. The sample carries about 100,000 clones, 90% recorded once. Sequenced sample: peripheral blood. The sequence was obtained from a man aged 55 to 69 with acute or convalescent COVID-19.

The CDR3 reads CASRPPTGRVDIQYF. CDR3 DNA: TGTGCCAGCAGGCCACCCACAGGGAGGGTTGACATTCAGTACTTC. This sequence joins TRBV28 and TRBJ2-4, with a tentative D call TRBD2 (7 bases). V lost 6 bases to trimming and J lost 8 bases, with 20 bases between them. CDR1 and CDR2 (germline): MDHEN, SYDVKM. CDR3 length: 15 residues.